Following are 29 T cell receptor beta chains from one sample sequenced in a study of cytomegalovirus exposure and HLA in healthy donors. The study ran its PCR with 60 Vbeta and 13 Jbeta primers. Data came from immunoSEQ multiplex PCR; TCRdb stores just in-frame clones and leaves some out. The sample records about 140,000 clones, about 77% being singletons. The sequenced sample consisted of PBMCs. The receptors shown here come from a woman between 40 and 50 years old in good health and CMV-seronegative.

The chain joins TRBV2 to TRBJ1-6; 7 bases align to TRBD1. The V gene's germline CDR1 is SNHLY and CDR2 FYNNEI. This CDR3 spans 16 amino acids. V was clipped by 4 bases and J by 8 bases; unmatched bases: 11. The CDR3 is CASSVQAGGSYSPLHF. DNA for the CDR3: TGTGCCAGCAGTGTTCAGGCAGGGGGTTCTTATTCACCCCTCCACTTT.

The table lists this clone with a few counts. DNA for the CDR3: TGTGCCAGCAGCTCCAGCGGGGGGTATACAGATACGCAGTATTTT. Amino acids: CASSSSGGYTDTQYF. The chain links TRBV11-2 to TRBJ2-3, with 9 nucleotides matching TRBD2. V was clipped by 4 bases and J by 3 bases; unmatched bases: 5. The CDR3 covers 15 residues. Germline V gene sequence: CDR1 SGHAT, CDR2 FQNNGV.

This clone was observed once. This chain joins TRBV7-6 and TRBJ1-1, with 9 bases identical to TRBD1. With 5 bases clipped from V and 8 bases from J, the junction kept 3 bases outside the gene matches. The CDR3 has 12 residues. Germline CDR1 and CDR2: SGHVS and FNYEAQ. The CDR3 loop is CASSHRGQEAFF. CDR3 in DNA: TGTGCCAGCAGCCACAGGGGGCAGGAAGCTTTCTTT.

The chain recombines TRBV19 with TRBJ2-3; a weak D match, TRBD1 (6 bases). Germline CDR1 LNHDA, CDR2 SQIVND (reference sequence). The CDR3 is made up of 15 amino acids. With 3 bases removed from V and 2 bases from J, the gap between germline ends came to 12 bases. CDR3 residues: CASSIRDTYTDTQYF. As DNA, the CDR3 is TGTGCCAGTAGTATCCGGGACACCTACACAGATACGCAGTATTTT. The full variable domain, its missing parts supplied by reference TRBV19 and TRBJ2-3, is DGGITQSPKYLFRKEGQNVTLSCEQNLNHDAMYWYRQDPGQGLRLIYYSQIVNDFQKGDIAEGYSVSREKKESFPLTVTSAQKNPTAFYLCASSIRDTYTDTQYFGPGTRLTVL.

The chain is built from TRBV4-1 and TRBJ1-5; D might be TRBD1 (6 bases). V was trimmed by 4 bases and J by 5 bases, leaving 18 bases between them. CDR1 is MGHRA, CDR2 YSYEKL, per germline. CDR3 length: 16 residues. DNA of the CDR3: TGCGCCAGCAGCCGAACCAGGGTTTCAGGGGATCAGCCCCAGCATTTT. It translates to CASSRTRVSGDQPQHF.

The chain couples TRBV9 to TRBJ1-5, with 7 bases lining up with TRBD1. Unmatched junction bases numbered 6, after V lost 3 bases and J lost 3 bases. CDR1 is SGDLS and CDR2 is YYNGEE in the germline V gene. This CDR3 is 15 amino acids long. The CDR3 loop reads CASSATGVYNQPQHF. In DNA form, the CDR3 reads TGTGCCAGCAGCGCCACAGGGGTCTACAATCAGCCCCAGCATTTT.

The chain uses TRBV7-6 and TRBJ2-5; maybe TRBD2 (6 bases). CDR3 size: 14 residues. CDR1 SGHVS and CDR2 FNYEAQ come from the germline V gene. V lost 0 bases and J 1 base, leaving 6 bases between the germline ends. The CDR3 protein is CASSLAEGQETQYF. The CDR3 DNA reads TGTGCCAGCAGCTTAGCGGAGGGCCAAGAGACCCAGTACTTC.

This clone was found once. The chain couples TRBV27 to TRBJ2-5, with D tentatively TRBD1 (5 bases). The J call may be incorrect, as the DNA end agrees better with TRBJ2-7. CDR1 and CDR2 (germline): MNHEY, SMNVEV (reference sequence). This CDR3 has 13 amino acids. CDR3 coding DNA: TGTGCCAGCAGTTTTAAGGACACCTACGAGCAGTACTTC. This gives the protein CASSFKDTYEQYF.

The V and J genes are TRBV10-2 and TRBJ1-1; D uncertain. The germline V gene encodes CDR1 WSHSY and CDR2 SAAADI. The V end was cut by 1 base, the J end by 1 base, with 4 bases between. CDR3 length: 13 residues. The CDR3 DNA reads TGCGCCAGCAGTGAGTACAGGAACACTGAAGCTTTCTTT. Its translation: CASSEYRNTEAFF.

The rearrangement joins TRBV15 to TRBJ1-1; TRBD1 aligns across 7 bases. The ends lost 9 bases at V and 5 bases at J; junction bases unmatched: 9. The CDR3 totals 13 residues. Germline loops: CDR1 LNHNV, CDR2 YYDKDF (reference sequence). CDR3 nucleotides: TGTGCCACGGGGGAGCAGGGGGATACTGAAGCTTTCTTT. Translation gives CATGEQGDTEAFF.

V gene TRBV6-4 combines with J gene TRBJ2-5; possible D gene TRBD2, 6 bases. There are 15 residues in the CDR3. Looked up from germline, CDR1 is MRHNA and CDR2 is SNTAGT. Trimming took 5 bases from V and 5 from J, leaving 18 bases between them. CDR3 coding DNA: TGTGCCAGCAGTAAAAGGACTGGAGGGCCGGAGACCCAGTACTTC. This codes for CASSKRTGGPETQYF.

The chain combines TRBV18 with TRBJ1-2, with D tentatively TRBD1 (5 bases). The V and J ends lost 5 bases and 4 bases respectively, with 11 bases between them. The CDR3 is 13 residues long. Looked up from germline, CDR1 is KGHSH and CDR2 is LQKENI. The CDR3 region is CASSDGGGYGYTF. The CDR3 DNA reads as TGTGCCAGCTCAGACGGGGGGGGCTATGGCTACACCTTC.

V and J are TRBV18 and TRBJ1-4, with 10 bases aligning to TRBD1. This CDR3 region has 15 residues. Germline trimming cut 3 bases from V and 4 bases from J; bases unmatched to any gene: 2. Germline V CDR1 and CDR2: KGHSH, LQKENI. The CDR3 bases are TGTGCCAGCTCACCCGGGACAGGGGTTAATGAAAAACTGTTTTTT. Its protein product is CASSPGTGVNEKLFF.

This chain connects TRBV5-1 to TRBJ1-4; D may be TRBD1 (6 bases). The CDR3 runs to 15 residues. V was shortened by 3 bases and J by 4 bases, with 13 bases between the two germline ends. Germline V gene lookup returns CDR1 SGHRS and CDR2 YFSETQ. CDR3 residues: CASSSTGQSNEKLFF. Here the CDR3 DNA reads TGCGCCAGCAGCTCGACTGGACAGAGTAATGAAAAACTGTTTTTT.

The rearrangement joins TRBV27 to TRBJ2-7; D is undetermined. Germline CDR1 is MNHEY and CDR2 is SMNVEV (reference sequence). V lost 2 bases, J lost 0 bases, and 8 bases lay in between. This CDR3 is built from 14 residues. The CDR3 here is CASSLEAPSYEQYF. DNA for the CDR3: TGTGCCAGCAGTTTAGAAGCACCCTCCTACGAGCAGTACTTC.

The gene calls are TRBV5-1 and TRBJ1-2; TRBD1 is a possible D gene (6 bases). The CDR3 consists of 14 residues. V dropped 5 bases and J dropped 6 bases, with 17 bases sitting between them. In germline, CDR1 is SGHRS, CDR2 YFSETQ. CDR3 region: CASSLGGGSNGYTF. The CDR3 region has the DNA TGCGCCAGCAGTTTAGGGGGGGGAAGTAATGGCTACACCTTC.

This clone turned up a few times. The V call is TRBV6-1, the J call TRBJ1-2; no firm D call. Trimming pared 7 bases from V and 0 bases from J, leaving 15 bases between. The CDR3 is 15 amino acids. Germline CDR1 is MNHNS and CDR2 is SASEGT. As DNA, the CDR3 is TGTGCCAGCAACGACCCAACGGGAGCTAACTATGGCTACACCTTC. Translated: CASNDPTGANYGYTF.

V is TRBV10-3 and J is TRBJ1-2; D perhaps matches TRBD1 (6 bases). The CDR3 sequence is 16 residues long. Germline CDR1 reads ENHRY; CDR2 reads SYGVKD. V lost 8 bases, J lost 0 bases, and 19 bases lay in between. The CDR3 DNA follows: TGTGCCATCGGAGGGGGGGCTACCTCGGCTAACTATGGCTACACCTTC. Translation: CAIGGGATSANYGYTF.

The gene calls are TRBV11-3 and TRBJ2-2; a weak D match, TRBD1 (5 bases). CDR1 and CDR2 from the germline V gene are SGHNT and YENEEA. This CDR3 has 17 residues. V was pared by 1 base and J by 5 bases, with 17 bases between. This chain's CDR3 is CASSLGGWAEKTGELFF. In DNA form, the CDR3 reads TGTGCCAGCAGCTTAGGGGGCTGGGCAGAGAAGACCGGGGAGCTGTTTTTT. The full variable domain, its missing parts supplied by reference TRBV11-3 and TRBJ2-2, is EAGVVQSPRYKIIEKKQPVAFWCNPISGHNTLYWYLQNLGQGPELLIRYENEEAVDDSQLPKDRFSAERLKGVDSTLKIQPAELGDSAVYLCASSLGGWAEKTGELFFGEGSRLTVL.

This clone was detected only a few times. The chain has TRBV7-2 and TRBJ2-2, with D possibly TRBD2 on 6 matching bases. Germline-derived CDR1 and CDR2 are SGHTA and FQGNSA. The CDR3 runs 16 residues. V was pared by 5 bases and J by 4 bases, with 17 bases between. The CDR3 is CASSVKGGFSTGELFF. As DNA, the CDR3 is TGTGCCAGCAGCGTTAAAGGAGGGTTTAGCACCGGGGAGCTGTTTTTT.

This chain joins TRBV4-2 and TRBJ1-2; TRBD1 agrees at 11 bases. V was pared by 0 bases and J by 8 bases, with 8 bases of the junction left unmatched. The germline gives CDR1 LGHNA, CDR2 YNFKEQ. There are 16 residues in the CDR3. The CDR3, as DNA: TGTGCCAGCAGCCAAGATCTGGGACAGGGGGTGGGGGGCTACACCTTC. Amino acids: CASSQDLGQGVGGYTF.

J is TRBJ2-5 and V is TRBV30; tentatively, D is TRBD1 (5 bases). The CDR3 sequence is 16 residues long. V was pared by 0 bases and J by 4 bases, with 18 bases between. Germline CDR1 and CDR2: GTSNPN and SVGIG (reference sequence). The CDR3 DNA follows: TGTGCCTGGAGTGTGGGTTATCAGGGTTCTGCAGAGACCCAGTACTTC. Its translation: CAWSVGYQGSAETQYF. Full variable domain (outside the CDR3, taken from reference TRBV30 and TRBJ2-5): SQTIHQWPATLVQPVGSPLSLECTVEGTSNPNLYWYRQAAGRGLQLLFYSVGIGQISSEVPQNLSASRPQDRQFILSSKKLLLSDSGFYLCAWSVGYQGSAETQYFGPGTRLLVL.

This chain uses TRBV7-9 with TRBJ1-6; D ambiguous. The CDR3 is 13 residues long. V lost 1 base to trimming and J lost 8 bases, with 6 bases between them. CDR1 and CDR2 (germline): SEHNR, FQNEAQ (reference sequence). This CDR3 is CASSLGGDSPLHF. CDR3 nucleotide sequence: TGTGCCAGCAGCTTAGGCGGGGATTCACCCCTCCACTTT.

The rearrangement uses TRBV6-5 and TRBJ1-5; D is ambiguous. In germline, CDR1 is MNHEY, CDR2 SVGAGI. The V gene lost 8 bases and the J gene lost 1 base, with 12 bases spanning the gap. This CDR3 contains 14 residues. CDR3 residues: CASSRPGSNQPQHF. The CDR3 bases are TGTGCCAGCTCGCGTCCGGGGAGCAATCAGCCCCAGCATTTT.

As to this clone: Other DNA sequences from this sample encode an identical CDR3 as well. CDR3 coding DNA: TGTGCCAGTAGTATAGATAGTCTGAACACTGAAGCTTTCTTT. This sequence encodes CASSIDSLNTEAFF. The rearrangement links TRBV19 to TRBJ1-1; no clear D gene. This CDR3 comprises 14 residues. V was shortened by 0 bases and J by 0 bases, with 5 bases between the two germline ends. CDR1 LNHDA and CDR2 SQIVND come from the germline V gene (reference sequence). Variable domain in full (rest from reference TRBV19 and TRBJ1-1): DGGITQSPKYLFRKEGQNVTLSCEQNLNHDAMYWYRQDPGQGLRLIYYSQIVNDFQKGDIAEGYSVSREKKESFPLTVTSAQKNPTAFYLCASSIDSLNTEAFFGQGTRLTVV.

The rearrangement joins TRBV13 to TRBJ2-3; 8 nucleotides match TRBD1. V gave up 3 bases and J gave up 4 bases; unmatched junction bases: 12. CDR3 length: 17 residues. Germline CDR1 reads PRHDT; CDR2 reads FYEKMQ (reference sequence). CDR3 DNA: TGTGCCAGCAGCTTCAGACTAAGCCCGGACAGGGCAGATACGCAGTATTTT. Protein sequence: CASSFRLSPDRADTQYF.

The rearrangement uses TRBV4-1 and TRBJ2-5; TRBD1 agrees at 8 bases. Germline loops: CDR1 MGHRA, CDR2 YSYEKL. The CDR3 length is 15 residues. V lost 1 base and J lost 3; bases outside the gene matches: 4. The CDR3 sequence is CASSQVWTGKETQYF. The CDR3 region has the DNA TGCGCCAGCAGCCAAGTCTGGACAGGGAAAGAGACCCAGTACTTC.

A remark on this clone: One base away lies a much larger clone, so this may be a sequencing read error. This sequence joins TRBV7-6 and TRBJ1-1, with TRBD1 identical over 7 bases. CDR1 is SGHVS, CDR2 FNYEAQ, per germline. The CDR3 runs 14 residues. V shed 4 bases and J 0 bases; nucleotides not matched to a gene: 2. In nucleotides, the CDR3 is TGTGCCAGCAGCTCGGACAGGTTGAACACTGAAGCTTTCTTT. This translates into CASSSDRLNTEAFF.

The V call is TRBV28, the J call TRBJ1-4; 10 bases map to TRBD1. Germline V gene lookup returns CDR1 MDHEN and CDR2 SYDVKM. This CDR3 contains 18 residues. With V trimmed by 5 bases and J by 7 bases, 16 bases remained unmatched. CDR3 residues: CASSASGQGPLGGEKLFF. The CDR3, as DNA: TGTGCCAGCAGTGCCTCGGGACAGGGGCCCCTCGGGGGTGAAAAACTGTTTTTT.